This T cell receptor (beta chain) is drawn from a study of cytomegalovirus exposure and HLA in healthy donors (TCRdb year 2017). A note on the overall study: According to an earlier analysis of a few hundred of the donors, about 179 million T cells yielded some 110 million unique TCR beta sequences and more than 250 Gb of sequence data. Both class I and class II loci were covered by HLA typing, at four-digit resolution. An earlier analysis of a few hundred of the donors applied high-throughput TCR beta sequencing to assess whether each TCR beta V gene segment acted as functional or pseudogenic. The number of donors typed differed by locus, with 629-630 for A, B, C, DRB1 and DQB1, roughly 520 for DQA1, 600 to 610 for DPA1, and around 450 for DPB1. Roughly 300 gigabases of sequencing data and 70 million to 100 million unique TCR sequences were included in an early release covering several hundred HLA-typed donors. The study used immunosequencing to profile the T cell repertoires of 666 subjects and linked those repertoires to cytomegalovirus serostatus. Donor age, sex, ethnicity and CMV serostatus were compiled alongside the repertoire data. Of the roughly 400 genotyped donors, around 81% fell in the genetic ancestry cluster associated with self-reported Caucasian donors. Besides the first cohort of 666 subjects, a separate validation cohort made up of 120 different subjects was used. Every repertoire in the discovery cohort had been generated on one and the same sequencing platform. The later analysis used no new phenotypic data to find candidate immune exposures, relying instead on TCR beta sequences and their occurrence across donors. The study aimed to test whether signatures of past pathogen exposure could be identified by cataloging public T cell receptors. To predict cytomegalovirus infection status, the study brought together high-throughput TCR immunosequencing, statistical association of individual TCRs with disease status, and machine learning. Among 398 genotyped donors of the cohort, an average of around 240,000 unique TCR beta nucleotide sequences were sequenced per donor, approximately 20% of them non-productive. A later analysis re-examined previously published TCR beta repertoires from more than 550 donors and added high-resolution HLA genotyping to investigate patterns of TCR occurrence. In a later genetic analysis, genome-wide SNP genotypes for about three fifths of the 666 donors were used, and that subset was treated as a discovery cohort. Roughly 5 DR-DQ haplotypes were handled as single units for association and clustering because linkage in the cohort was strong. Study-wide findings and limitations: For the cohort, immune exposure information was limited to CMV serostatus. In a later analysis, HLA-associated TCR beta chains were found to be more clonally expanded and to have lower generation probabilities than equally common non-associated chains. In both the original and validation cohorts, the classifier was reported to diagnose cytomegalovirus status with high specificity and sensitivity. A further reported finding was that TCR beta sequences accurately predicted the HLA-A and HLA-B alleles for most subjects in the first cohort. An association between a missense DCLRE1C variant and V-gene and J-gene trimming of TCR beta chains was found in a later genetic analysis and replicated in an independent cohort. An earlier analysis of several hundred of the donors showed that most TCR beta V segments appeared in productive rearrangements either about 87% or about 30% of the time, which broadly matched IMGT annotations. The study listed over 150 TCR beta chains as associated with cytomegalovirus. It was suggested by the authors that the approach could potentially be generalized to other disease states and immunological phenotypes. A few of the identified cytomegalovirus-associated TCR beta chains were confirmed in vitro to be specific for cytomegalovirus antigens. Some 16 rarely observed V segments, including chromosome 9 orphons, were excluded from the earlier analysis of a few hundred of the donors because counts were too low. Most CMV-associated TCR beta chains appeared to be HLA-restricted in a later analysis, and the HLA associations seemed to be driven largely by CMV exposure. A cluster of highly shared sequence variants was judged likely to represent a technical artifact of the sequencing pipeline. This cohort had only TCR beta chains sequenced, and the lack of alpha or paired-chain data limited which features could be detected. According to a later genetic analysis, donors in an Asian-associated ancestry cluster had fewer N-insertions in productive TCRs than the roughly 700-donor mean. According to a later analysis, TCR association rates differed among HLA loci, with DRB1 alleles showing the most associated TCRs and HLA-C alleles showing the fewest. The presence/absence analyses assumed that sequencing depth was roughly uniform across donors, and that assumption may not be true. Linkage disequilibrium might explain the correlated functional status among segregating V segments, but an unknown experimental factor could not be ruled out. Most TCR sequences were seen in very few donors, while some public TCRs were found in many individuals. Specific HLA alleles were associated with 15,000 to 20,000 TCR beta sequences at a false discovery rate of 0.05 in a later analysis. HLA typing was unavailable for some donors at each locus, so association tests used only the typed subset. Strong co-occurrence of HLA alleles, especially DR and DQ, made assigning TCR associations to individual alleles difficult. According to a later analysis, parvovirus B19, influenza, CMV and Epstein-Barr virus appeared linked to several top co-occurrence clusters. The 87-base-pair reads could not distinguish some IMGT-functional V segments, including TRBV6-2 and TRBV6-3, so those segments were excluded.

The cohort consisted of some 670 healthy bone marrow donors. At the time of sampling, all cohort members were nominally healthy, though unrecorded immune exposures were likely present. The donor was CMV seronegative and belonged to the group of over 350 seronegative cohort members. A peripheral blood sample was collected from each donor, and TCR beta sequencing was performed on peripheral blood mononuclear cells. Genomic DNA was extracted from the blood cell samples with the Qiagen DNeasy Blood Extraction Kit. Libraries were prepared through the immunoSEQ multiplex PCR assay. A mixture of 60 forward primers for TCR Vbeta segments and 13 reverse primers for TCR Jbeta segments was used in the multiplex PCR. The CDR3 region of rearranged TCR beta genes was amplified from genomic DNA with a multiplex PCR assay. The Illumina HiSeq System was used to sequence the amplified TCR beta libraries as 87-base-pair reads. As for the original processing: A later analysis tallied 75 million to 95 million unique TCR beta chains across the 660 or so repertoires, and approximately 9.9 million of those chains were shared by two or more donors. A nearest-neighbor algorithm error-corrected the raw reads and collapsed the reads into unique sequences, merging closely related sequences to remove PCR and sequencing errors. Alignment of CDR3 sequences to IMGT reference sequences was used to assign V, D and J gene segments. For a sequence to be retained, a match of at least six nucleotides was required to both a V gene segment and a J gene segment. A rearrangement counted as productive if the CDR3 had no stop codons and remained in frame with V and J, and every other rearrangement counted as non-productive. CDR3 was defined according to IMGT convention as the region running from the second conserved V-encoded cysteine to the conserved J-encoded phenylalanine. In an earlier analysis of around 570 of the donors, sequences lacking an unambiguous match to a single V gene segment were excluded. An earlier analysis of 587 of the donors called V segments functional above 56.7% productive rearrangements and segregating when the between-donor standard deviation exceeded 5%. A statistical classification framework was developed to diagnose cytomegalovirus status using the catalog of TCR beta chain sequences. V and J gene assignment, in a later analysis, came from comparing TCR nucleotide sequences with IMGT/GENE-DB human TR gene sequences. In a later analysis, CDR3 sequences and most-parsimonious VDJ recombination scenarios were assigned using the TCRdist pipeline. In a later analysis, each TCR beta chain was defined by its CDR3 amino acid sequence together with its V-gene family, and reads without a unique V-gene family were excluded. In a later analysis, approximately 640 highly shared, low-generation-probability nucleotide sequences were removed to address suspected cross-contamination and a sequencing artifact. A later analysis calculated a clonal expansion index for each public chain from normalized within-repertoire ranks of inferred template counts. In a later analysis, generation probabilities were computed with a VDJ recombination model fitted to out-of-frame rearrangements, and the resulting probabilities were checked against IGoR. A later analysis scored TCR-TCR, TCR-HLA and TCR-CMV co-occurrence with hypergeometric tests, applying a repertoire-size bias correction to TCR pairs. To estimate false discovery rates, a later analysis permuted the HLA or CMV assignments 20 times. In a later analysis, co-occurring TCRs were grouped using DBSCAN, with TCRdist sequence similarity added in when clustering inside HLA-allele-positive subsets. Repertoires with fewer than 30,000 or more than 120,000 public chains were left out of co-occurrence clustering, as were several repertoires with anomalous nucleotide sharing. Entries here come from immuneACCESS through TCRdb and include only in-frame sequences with V and J called. Some clones fail to appear in such tables; in the studies checked, an unresolved V gene covers under half of the shortfall, and the cause of the remainder is unknown. From that table come the V and J calls and clone size; the DNA was used to work out D and trimming. This sample has under 200,000 clones in its table, and roughly 73% of those were observed once. 4.9% of the sample is in the top ten clones.

V lost 0 bases and J lost 2 bases; the stretch between them is 9 bases long. From a lookup of the germline V gene (reference sequence), CDR1 and CDR2 are SGHNT and YYREEE. The CDR3 numbers 14 residues from cysteine through phenylalanine. The sequence is cut down to CDR3 DNA, 42 bases in frame from base 1. Regarding this clone: There is no known antigen for this receptor. Base qualities are not at hand, and no much larger clone is one base apart.

This sequence originates from a male donor in good health and CMV-seronegative. Recombination joined TRBV5-4 with TRBJ2-7, with TRBD1 perhaps the D gene, on 5 matching bases. Sequencing was performed on PBMCs. Here is the DNA: TGTGCCAGCAGCTTGGGACAGCGACCCTACGAGCAGTACTTC. Translation gives CASSLGQRPYEQYF.